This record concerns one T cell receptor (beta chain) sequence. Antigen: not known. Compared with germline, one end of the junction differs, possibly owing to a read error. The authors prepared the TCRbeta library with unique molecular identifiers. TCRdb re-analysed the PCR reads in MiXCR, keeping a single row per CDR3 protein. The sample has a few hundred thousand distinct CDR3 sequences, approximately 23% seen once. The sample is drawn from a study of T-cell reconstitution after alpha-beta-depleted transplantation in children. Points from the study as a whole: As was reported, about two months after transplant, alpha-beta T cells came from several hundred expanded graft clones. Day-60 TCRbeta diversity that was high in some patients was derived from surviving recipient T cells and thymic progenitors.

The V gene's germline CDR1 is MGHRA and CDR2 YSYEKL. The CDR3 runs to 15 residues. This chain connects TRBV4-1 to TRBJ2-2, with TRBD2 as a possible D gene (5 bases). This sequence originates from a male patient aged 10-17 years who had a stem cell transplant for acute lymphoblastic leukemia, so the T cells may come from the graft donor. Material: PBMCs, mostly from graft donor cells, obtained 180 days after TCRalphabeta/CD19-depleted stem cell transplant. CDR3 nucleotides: TGCGCCAGCAGCCAAGTCTCAGCGAACACCGGGGAGCTGCTTTTT. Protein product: CASSQVSANTGELLF.